The 25 T cell receptor beta chains in this list originate from one sample, sequenced in a study of blood T cell repertoires in COVID-19. Sequencing used immunoSEQ multiplex PCR; TCRdb keeps in-frame clones, though not all of them. The data contain 150,000 to 200,000 clones, roughly 85% of them singletons. The sample taken for sequencing was peripheral blood. The receptor set was obtained from a man in his 60s with active or convalescent COVID-19.

This clone was seen only once. The V and J genes are TRBV2 and TRBJ1-2; tentative D call: TRBD1 (5 bases). In germline, CDR1 is SNHLY, CDR2 FYNNEI. The CDR3 contains 14 residues. V dropped 2 bases and J dropped 6 bases, with 13 bases sitting between them. The DNA for the CDR3 is TGTGCCAGCAGTGAACCGGGGGGTCGTGATGGCTACACCTTC. This translates into CASSEPGGRDGYTF.

The rearrangement joins TRBV19 to TRBJ1-3; D not certain. CDR3 length equals 17 residues. Germline values: CDR1 LNHDA, CDR2 SQIVND (reference sequence). The ends were cut back, 2 bases at V and 0 bases at J, with 14 bases in the middle. The CDR3 loop reads CASSIRGQASSGNTIYF. CDR3 coding DNA: TGTGCCAGTAGTATACGAGGGCAGGCCAGCTCTGGAAACACCATATATTTT.

The chain carries TRBV3-1 (or the pseudogene TRBV3-2) and TRBJ1-3; tentative D call: TRBD1 (6 bases). V lost 7 bases, J lost 0 bases, and 10 bases lay in between. The CDR3 is 14 residues long. Germline V gene data show CDR1 as LGHDT and CDR2 as YNNKEL (reference sequence). The CDR3 is CASNPGASGNTIYF. Written as DNA, the CDR3 is TGTGCCAGCAACCCAGGGGCCTCTGGAAACACCATATATTTT.

The gene calls are TRBV18 and TRBJ1-3, with 7 bases aligning to TRBD1. From germline, CDR1 is KGHSH and CDR2 LQKENI. The CDR3 is 15 residues long. V shed 6 bases and J 1 base; nucleotides not matched to a gene: 6. Here the CDR3 DNA reads TGTGCCAGCTCCTCGACAGGGCAGTCTGGAAACACCATATATTTT. As protein: CASSSTGQSGNTIYF.

The chain uses TRBV13 and TRBJ1-2; D is possibly TRBD1 (6 bases). This CDR3 is 14 amino acids long. Deletions cut 7 bases from V and 3 bases from J, with 15 bases between. Germline-derived CDR1 and CDR2 are PRHDT and FYEKMQ (reference sequence). The CDR3 DNA reads TGTGCCAGCACCATAGGGGGGCAGGACTATGGCTACACCTTC. Translation gives CASTIGGQDYGYTF.

The V and J genes are TRBV15 and TRBJ2-7; 10 bases align to TRBD1. Germline CDR1 and CDR2: LNHNV and YYDKDF (reference sequence). The CDR3 totals 16 residues. V was clipped by 3 bases and J by 7 bases; unmatched bases: 12. The CDR3 coding sequence is TGTGCCACCAGCAGTGTAACCGGGACAGGGGAAATGGAGCAGTACTTC. It codes for CATSSVTGTGEMEQYF.

CDR3 sequence reads: CASSLGPSSYNEQFF. CDR3 DNA sequence: TGTGCCAGCAGCTTAGGCCCAAGCTCCTACAATGAGCAGTTCTTC. The V call is TRBV7-3, the J call TRBJ2-1; D is ambiguous. The CDR3 is made up of 15 amino acids. Deletions cut 2 bases from V and 0 bases from J, with 8 bases between. Germline loops: CDR1 SGHTA, CDR2 FQGTGA.

This sequence joins TRBV5-6 and TRBJ2-3, with D perhaps TRBD1 (5 bases). CDR1 is SGHDT and CDR2 is YYEEEE in the germline V gene. The CDR3 loop spans 15 amino acids. V lost 2 bases, J lost 5 bases, and 15 bases lay in between. The CDR3, as DNA: TGTGCCAGCAGCTTTTGGGGCAGGGTGGAAGATACGCAGTATTTT. This gives the protein CASSFWGRVEDTQYF.

The rearrangement links TRBV29-1 to TRBJ2-5; D is undetermined. The germline gives CDR1 SQVTM, CDR2 ANQGSEA. CDR3 length equals 11 residues. Trimming pared 4 bases from V and 5 bases from J, leaving 8 bases between. The CDR3 protein is CSVADGETQYF. In nucleotides, the CDR3 is TGCAGCGTTGCCGACGGGGAGACCCAGTACTTC.

This sequence joins TRBV5-1 and TRBJ2-1, with D possibly TRBD1 on 6 matching bases. The CDR3 totals 14 residues. V dropped 0 bases and J dropped 3 bases, with 7 bases sitting between them. The germline gives CDR1 SGHRS, CDR2 YFSETQ. The CDR3 region has the DNA TGCGCCAGCAGCTTGGAACAGGGCTACAATGAGCAGTTCTTC. It specifies CASSLEQGYNEQFF.

V usage is TRBV7-2 and J usage is TRBJ2-7; D gene uncertain. Trimming pared 5 bases from V and 6 bases from J, leaving 8 bases between. The CDR3 covers 11 residues. Germline CDR1 SGHTA, CDR2 FQGNSA. DNA for the CDR3: TGTGCCAGCAGCGCAAACTTCGAGCAGTACTTC. It encodes CASSANFEQYF.

V is TRBV5-6 and J is TRBJ2-3; no definite D call. Germline-derived CDR1 and CDR2 are SGHDT and YYEEEE. Between the trimmed V and J ends, which lost 0 bases and 6 bases, there was a span of 11 bases. The CDR3 is made up of 14 amino acids. Here the CDR3 reads CASSLVNRVDTQYF. CDR3 nucleotides: TGTGCCAGCAGCTTGGTAAACCGCGTGGATACGCAGTATTTT.

The chain links TRBV7-9 to TRBJ1-1; 7 nucleotides agree with TRBD1. Germline trimming cut 4 bases from V and 8 bases from J; bases unmatched to any gene: 4. Germline lookup yields CDR1 SEHNR and CDR2 FQNEAQ (reference sequence). The CDR3 spans 12 residues. CDR3 nucleotides: TGTGCCAGCAGCTACCTGACAGGGGAAGCTTTCTTT. Translating it yields CASSYLTGEAFF.

J is TRBJ2-3 and V is TRBV3-1 (or the pseudogene TRBV3-2); 7 bases are a match to TRBD2. The CDR3 sequence is 13 residues long. J was trimmed by 5 bases and V by 4 bases; bases with no gene match: 3. Germline V gene data show CDR1 as LGHDT and CDR2 as YNNKEL (reference sequence). The CDR3 DNA follows: TGTGCCAGCAGCCCATGGGGGGGAGATACGCAGTATTTT. The encoded protein is CASSPWGGDTQYF.

This chain connects TRBV19 to TRBJ1-5; tentative D call: TRBD1 (5 bases). Germline V gives CDR1 LNHDA, CDR2 SQIVND (reference sequence). V shed 5 bases and J shed 0 bases, with 14 bases lying between them. The CDR3 runs to 16 residues. The CDR3 loop is CASSVRTGASNQPQHF. The DNA for the CDR3 is TGTGCCAGTAGTGTCCGAACAGGAGCTAGCAATCAGCCCCAGCATTTT.

This clone was counted a single time. V is TRBV10-3 and J is TRBJ1-5; 7 positions match TRBD1. CDR1 and CDR2 from the germline V gene are ENHRY and SYGVKD. The CDR3 contains 14 residues. Trimming took 2 bases from V and 4 from J; bases not matched to a gene: 2. The CDR3 is CAISEGGQNQPQHF. CDR3 bases: TGTGCCATCAGTGAGGGGGGACAGAATCAGCCCCAGCATTTT.

CDR3 protein: CASSYSVGLNTEAFF. CDR3 bases: TGTGCCAGCAGTTATAGTGTTGGTCTGAACACTGAAGCTTTCTTT. The V and J genes are TRBV6-5 and TRBJ1-1; no definite D call. The CDR3 consists of 15 residues. Germline CDR1 and CDR2: MNHEY and SVGAGI. V lost 3 bases and J lost 0, with 11 bases in between.

The chain employs TRBV6-1 and TRBJ1-2, with 7 bases aligning to TRBD1. Germline CDR1 MNHNS, CDR2 SASEGT. The CDR3 is made up of 13 amino acids. Trimming cost V 3 bases and J 7 bases; bases outside gene matches: 5. DNA for the CDR3: TGTGCCAGCAGTGAGACATACAGGGGTGGCTACACCTTC. This codes for CASSETYRGGYTF.

J is TRBJ1-4 and V is TRBV7-9, with 7 positions matching TRBD1. With V trimmed by 5 bases and J by 7 bases, 10 bases remained unmatched. Germline CDR1 and CDR2: SEHNR and FQNEAQ (reference sequence). The CDR3 is made up of 15 amino acids. The CDR3 DNA sequence: TGTGCCAGCAGCCTCTCACAGGGGTACAGTGAAAAACTGTTTTTT. Amino acid sequence: CASSLSQGYSEKLFF.

A word on this clone: Other DNA sequences in the sample encode the same CDR3. This chain links TRBV5-1 with TRBJ1-2; D gene ambiguous. The CDR3 covers 14 residues. V lost 3 bases, J lost 2 bases, and 11 bases lay in between. Germline V CDR1 and CDR2: SGHRS, YFSETQ. The CDR3 is CASSSKTGNYGYTF. In nucleotides, the CDR3 is TGCGCCAGCAGCTCCAAGACGGGAAACTATGGCTACACCTTC.

The CDR3 protein is CASSRQGALAKNIQYF. CDR3 in DNA: TGTGCCAGCAGCCGACAGGGGGCCCTAGCCAAAAACATTCAGTACTTC. This sequence joins TRBV11-2 and TRBJ2-4; TRBD1 matches at 10 bases. Germline loops: CDR1 SGHAT, CDR2 FQNNGV. The CDR3 has 16 residues. Unmatched junction bases numbered 4, after V lost 5 bases and J lost 0 bases.

V and J are TRBV20-1 and TRBJ1-3; the match to TRBD1 covers 9 bases. There are 14 residues in the CDR3. V lost 3 bases, J lost 7 bases, and 7 bases stayed unmatched. The germline V gene encodes CDR1 DFQATT and CDR2 SNEGSKA (reference sequence). CDR3 sequence (DNA): TGCAGTGCTAGTCCCCCCGACAGGGGGAACACCATATATTTT. The encoded protein is CSASPPDRGNTIYF.

V and J are TRBV6-1 and TRBJ2-7, with 7 positions matching TRBD1. After removal of 3 bases from V and 4 bases from J, the junction contained 9 bases not matched to a gene. The length of the CDR3 is 15 residues. Germline-derived CDR1 and CDR2 are MNHNS and SASEGT. DNA for the CDR3: TGTGCCAGCAGTGAGGCCGGGACAGCAGAATACGAGCAGTACTTC. This translates into CASSEAGTAEYEQYF.

The gene calls are TRBV28 and TRBJ1-3; the match to TRBD1 covers 9 bases. There are 14 residues in the CDR3. The germline V gene has CDR1 MDHEN and CDR2 SYDVKM. Germline trimming cut 6 bases from V and 5 bases from J; bases unmatched to any gene: 5. The CDR3 DNA is TGTGCCAGCAGCCTACAGGGGGCGAGAAACACCATATATTTT. Translating gives CASSLQGARNTIYF.

The chain couples TRBV12-3 or TRBV12-4 to TRBJ2-1, with no clear D. The CDR3 runs 11 residues. Trimming removed 6 bases from V and 5 bases from J, with 5 bases in between. The DNA of the CDR3 is TGTGCCAGCAGCACAAACAATGAGCAGTTCTTC. It encodes CASSTNNEQFF.